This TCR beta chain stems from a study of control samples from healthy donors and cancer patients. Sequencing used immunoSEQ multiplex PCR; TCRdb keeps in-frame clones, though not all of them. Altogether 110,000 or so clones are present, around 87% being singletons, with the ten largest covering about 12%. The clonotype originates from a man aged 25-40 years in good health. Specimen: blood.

The CDR3 reads CASSLVGAMNTEAFF. The CDR3 DNA reads TGTGCCAGCAGCTTGGTTGGGGCAATGAACACTGAAGCTTTCTTT. V gene TRBV5-4 combines with J gene TRBJ1-1, with D tentatively TRBD1 (5 bases). The CDR3 is 15 amino acids. CDR1 and CDR2 (germline): SGHNT, YYREEE (reference sequence). Trimming removed 0 bases at V and 0 bases at J, with 9 bases between.